This is a list of T cell receptor beta chains from one sample in a study of T cell repertoires in cytomegalovirus infection. TCRdb ran MiXCR on the reads and lists one entry per CDR3 protein. This sample carries 550,000 to 850,000 distinct CDR3 sequences, approximately 33% of them seen once, and the ten largest clones take 15% to 20%. The antigens of these receptors remain unknown. The material was cultured PBMCs, obtained from culture after CMV antigen stimulation. The receptors derive from a human donor in good health (CMV status not recorded). Some clones in this sample may be carry-over from other donors' samples. Each CDR3 is given with its conserved first and last residue. Each record gives: V gene, clone size, D gene, J gene, CDR3 DNA, CDR3 protein. The D gene is left open where the match is weak. Size tells how often a clone was seen (once, few, many) or the class of an expanded clone, and some rows leave it out.

>TRBV10-3|NA|TRBD1|TRBJ1-1
TGTGCCATCAACCCAGGGGGCAACACTGAAGCTTTCTTT
CAINPGGNTEAFF
>TRBV5-4|once|TRBD2|TRBJ2-3
TGTGCCAGCAGCTCCTTAGCGGGAGGGATGTATACGCAGTATTTT
CASSSLAGGMYTQYF
>TRBV4-1|few|NA|TRBJ1-5
TGCGCCAGCAGCCAAGTAACCGAAGGGCAGCCCCAGCATTTT
CASSQVTEGQPQHF
>TRBV7-2|few|TRBD2|TRBJ2-1
TGTGCCAGCAGCTTTGAGGGGCGGGGGGGCTCCTACAATGAGCAGTTCTTC
CASSFEGRGGSYNEQFF
>TRBV2|NA|TRBD2|TRBJ2-2
TGTGCCAGCAGTGAACAGGCGGGGGGAAACACCGGGGAGCTGTTTTTT
CASSEQAGGNTGELFF
>TRBV20-1|NA|NA|TRBJ2-1
TGCAGTGCTAGAGATCTCGAAAGTAGCTCCTACAATGAGCAGTTCTTC
CSARDLESSSYNEQFF
>TRBV7-2|NA|NA|TRBJ1-1
TGTGCCAGCAGCCTGAACAGGGAGGCCACTGAAGCTTTCTTT
CASSLNREATEAFF
>TRBV7-2|many|TRBD1|TRBJ2-4
TGTGCCAGCAGCTTAAGACAGGGTACAGACATTCAGTACTTC
CASSLRQGTDIQYF
>TRBV11-1|many|NA|TRBJ2-5
TGTGCCAGCAGCTTGGGGGCGGAAGAGACCCAGTACTTC
CASSLGAEETQYF
>TRBV7-2|NA|NA|TRBJ2-5
TGTGCCAGCAGCAAACCCAGGGTCGGAGAGACCCAGTACTTC
CASSKPRVGETQYF
>TRBV7-9|few|TRBD1|TRBJ2-7
TGTGCCAGCAGTTTTCGCCTTGGACAGGCCCTTGGGGACGAGCAGTACTTC
CASSFRLGQALGDEQYF
>TRBV5-4|NA|NA|TRBJ1-3
TGTGCCAGCAGCTTCACAGGGAGGAACACCATATATTTT
CASSFTGRNTIYF
>TRBV6-2/TRBV6-3|few|NA|TRBJ2-5
TGTGCCAGCACCTCGGACTACGCTTTCCAAGAGACCCAGTACTTC
CASTSDYAFQETQYF
>TRBV20-1|few|NA|TRBJ1-2
TGCAGTGCCCTGAAAGAGACAGGAGCCAAATGGACACCTTATGGCTACACCTTC
CSALKETGAKWTPYGYTF
>TRBV12-3/TRBV12-4|many|NA|TRBJ1-5
TGTGCCAGCAGCTTCGCTGGGGGTCAGCCCCAGCATTTT
CASSFAGGQPQHF
>TRBV11-2|NA|TRBD2|TRBJ2-4
TGTGCCAGCAGCTTCCGACTAGCCGGGGACAAAAACATTCAGTACTTC
CASSFRLAGDKNIQYF
>TRBV7-8|few|NA|TRBJ2-1
TGTGCCAGCAGCCATCCAGGACTGTCCTACAATGAGCAGTTCTTC
CASSHPGLSYNEQFF
>TRBV10-2|NA|NA|TRBJ2-3
TGCGCCAGCAGCCTTCGGGACGGCCGCACAGATACGCAGTATTTT
CASSLRDGRTDTQYF
>TRBV4-3|once|TRBD1|TRBJ1-2
TGCGCCAGCAGCCCCTCGGGCCCGAGACAGGGCCGAAACTATGGCTACACCTTC
CASSPSGPRQGRNYGYTF
>TRBV7-2|few|NA|TRBJ1-1
TGTGCCAGCAGCTTCCTCTCTATCGGGGCTGAAGCTTTCTTT
CASSFLSIGAEAFF
>TRBV4-1|few|NA|TRBJ2-3
TGCGCCAGCAGCCCCGGCAACCCCAGGACAGATACGCAGTATTTT
CASSPGNPRTDTQYF
>TRBV5-6|few|TRBD1|TRBJ1-1
TGTGCCAGCAGAGATGGGACAGGCCGGGCTTTCTTT
CASRDGTGRAFF
>TRBV2|few|TRBD2|TRBJ2-1
TGTGCCAGCAGGTATCGGACTAGCGACTACAATGAGCAGTTCTTC
CASRYRTSDYNEQFF
>TRBV24-1|few|NA|TRBJ2-3
TGTGCCACCAGTCCGGAGGTTGGAGATACGCAGTATTTT
CATSPEVGDTQYF
>TRBV7-2|many|TRBD1|TRBJ2-6
TGTGCCAGCAGCCAGGGGGACTCTGGGGCCAACGTCCTGACTTTC
CASSQGDSGANVLTF
>TRBV4-3|few|NA|TRBJ1-1
TGCGCCAGCAGCCAAGACAGTGGCACTGAAGCTTTCTTT
CASSQDSGTEAFF
>TRBV6-2/TRBV6-3|NA|NA|TRBJ1-2
TGTGCCAGCAGGAGGAGTTTCGAGGGCTACACCTTC
CASRRSFEGYTF
>TRBV7-9|NA|NA|TRBJ2-1
TGTGCCAGCAGCTTCGATTTGCGGGGCAATGAGCAGTTCTTC
CASSFDLRGNEQFF
>TRBV4-1|few|NA|TRBJ2-1
TGCGCCAGCAGCCCGGGACTGGAAAGCGTAGATGAGCAGTTCTTC
CASSPGLESVDEQFF
>TRBV18|NA|NA|TRBJ2-7
TGTGCCAGCGCCCGGAGCCTGGGCGACGAGCAGTACTTC
CASARSLGDEQYF
>TRBV7-8|NA|TRBD2|TRBJ2-2
TGTGCCAGCAAACGTGGGGGAGGGACCGGGGAGCTGTTTTTT
CASKRGGGTGELFF
>TRBV12-3/TRBV12-4|few|NA|TRBJ2-6
TGTGCCAGCAGGTTAACAGGGACTGGGGCCAACGTCCTGACTTTC
CASRLTGTGANVLTF
>TRBV28|once|TRBD2|TRBJ2-1
TGTGCCAGTGATTTCCGGGGGGGCGAGCAGTTCTTC
CASDFRGGEQFF
>TRBV7-6|few|TRBD2|TRBJ2-1
TGTGCCAGCAGCTTAGGGGTAGGCGGGGGGGCGTCCTACAATGAGCAGTTCTTC
CASSLGVGGGASYNEQFF
>TRBV5-4|NA|NA|TRBJ2-1
TGTGCCAGCACCTTGGGGCTTCCTACCTACAATGAGCAGTTCTTC
CASTLGLPTYNEQFF
>TRBV11-1|NA|NA|TRBJ2-5
TGTGCCAGCAGCTTAAGCCCCACAGAGGAGACCCAGTACTTC
CASSLSPTEETQYF
>TRBV5-1|NA|NA|TRBJ2-7
TGCGCCAGCAGCCCGCGAGGGCGGGGTCACGAGCAGTACTTC
CASSPRGRGHEQYF
>TRBV10-3|NA|TRBD1|TRBJ2-7
TGTGCCACCAGAGAGGGACAGGGGATGTACGAGCAGTACTTC
CATREGQGMYEQYF
>TRBV12-3/TRBV12-4|NA|NA|TRBJ2-5
TGTGCCAGCACCGCCCCGGACAACCAAGAGACCCAGTACTTC
CASTAPDNQETQYF
>TRBV10-3|NA|NA|TRBJ2-7
TGTGCCATCCGCAGGGACGGCTACGAGCAGTACTTC
CAIRRDGYEQYF
>TRBV10-1|few|TRBD1|TRBJ2-4
TGCGCCAGCAGTGATTCCGGGACAGAAAAAAACATTCAGTACTTC
CASSDSGTEKNIQYF
>TRBV11-2|NA|NA|TRBJ2-1
TGTGCCAGCAGCTCACCCCGGGACGATAACAATGAGCAGTTCTTC
CASSSPRDDNNEQFF
>TRBV2|NA|TRBD2|TRBJ2-3
TGTGCCAGCAGCCCGCGGACTAGCGTGTTGACGCAGTATTTT
CASSPRTSVLTQYF
>TRBV6-8|few|TRBD1|TRBJ1-2
TGTGCCAGCAGTCTTTTGGGGACAGGGTCTGGCTACACCTTC
CASSLLGTGSGYTF
>TRBV7-9|NA|NA|TRBJ2-7
TGTGCCAGCAGCCACCGACAGAGCTCCTACGAGCAGTACTTC
CASSHRQSSYEQYF
>TRBV7-9|few|TRBD1|TRBJ1-4
TGTGCCAGCAGCTTTATTGGGACAGCGAATGAAAAACTGTTTTTT
CASSFIGTANEKLFF
>TRBV7-2|many|NA|TRBJ1-1
TGTGCCAGCAGTCAGGGCCGGGGGAGCACTGAAGCTTTCTTT
CASSQGRGSTEAFF
>TRBV27|few|NA|TRBJ1-4
TGTGCCAGCAGACGGAGGCGGGATGAAAAACTGTTTTTT
CASRRRRDEKLFF
>TRBV4-1|NA|NA|TRBJ1-1
TGCGCCAGCAGCCAAGTCTTGGGGCTTGGGGCAAACACTGAAGCTTTCTTT
CASSQVLGLGANTEAFF
>TRBV5-1|NA|NA|TRBJ2-3
TGCGCCAGCAGCTTGGCGAGCTGGGTGACAGATACGCAGTATTTT
CASSLASWVTDTQYF
>TRBV19|NA|TRBD1|TRBJ1-4
TGTGCCAGCAGGGGGTTAGAGGAAAAACTGTTTTTT
CASRGLEEKLFF
>TRBV3-1|NA|TRBD1|TRBJ2-5
TGTGCCAGCAAAAAGTTTCCCTGGGAGACAGGGGAAGAGACCCAGTACTTC
CASKKFPWETGEETQYF
>TRBV5-4|few|TRBD1|TRBJ2-1
TGTGCCAGCAGCTTGGGAGGGACAGGGCAAGGTAATGAGCAGTTCTTC
CASSLGGTGQGNEQFF